This TCR beta chain was observed in a study of beta chain features in type 1 diabetes. Points from the study as a whole: Within each of all four CD4+ subsets, Type 1 diabetes patients had TCRB CDR3s that were moderately but significantly shorter. Compared to healthy donors, patients appeared to have naive, central memory and Treg TCRB repertoires that were more alike.

The CDR3 consists of 17 residues. V was pared by 3 bases and J by 2 bases, with 6 bases of the junction left unmatched. CDR1 is KGHSH, CDR2 LQKENI, per germline. This clone was recorded many times. Its antigen is unidentified. The same CDR3 arises from other DNA sequences in this sample as well. Isolated RNA was reverse transcribed in full, so expressed TCRB transcripts were sequenced. Assay used: immunoSEQ multiplex PCR; TCRdb lists only in-frame clones, some missing. The table includes about 160,000 clones, about 7.8% detected once. The genes are TRBV18 and TRBJ2-2; TRBD2 matches at 10 bases. The source material was central memory CD4+ T cells from blood. This clonotype was obtained from a woman aged 40-49 years with type 1 diabetes. The CDR3 nucleotides read TGTGCCAGCTCACCGAGTAGCGGGAGGATAAACACCGGGGAGCTGTTTTTT. Its protein is CASSPSSGRINTGELFF.